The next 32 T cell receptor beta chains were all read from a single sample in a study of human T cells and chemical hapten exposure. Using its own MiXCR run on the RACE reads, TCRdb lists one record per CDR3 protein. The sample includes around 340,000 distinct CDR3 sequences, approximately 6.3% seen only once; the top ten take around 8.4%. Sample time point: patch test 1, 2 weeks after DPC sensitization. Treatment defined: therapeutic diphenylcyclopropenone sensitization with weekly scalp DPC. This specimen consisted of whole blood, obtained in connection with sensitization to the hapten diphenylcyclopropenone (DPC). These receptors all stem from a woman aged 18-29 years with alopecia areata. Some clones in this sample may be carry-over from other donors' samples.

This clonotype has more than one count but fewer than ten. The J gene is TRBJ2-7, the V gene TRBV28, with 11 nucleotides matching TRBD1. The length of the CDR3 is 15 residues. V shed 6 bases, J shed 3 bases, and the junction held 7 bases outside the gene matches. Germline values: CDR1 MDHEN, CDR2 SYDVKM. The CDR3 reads CASSPFGTGGYEQYF. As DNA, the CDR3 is TGTGCCAGCAGCCCATTCGGGACAGGGGGCTACGAGCAGTACTTC.

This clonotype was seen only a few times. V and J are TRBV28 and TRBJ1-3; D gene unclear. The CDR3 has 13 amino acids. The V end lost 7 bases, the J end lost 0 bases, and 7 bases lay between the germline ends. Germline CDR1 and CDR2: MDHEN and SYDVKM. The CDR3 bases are TGTGCCAGCATAGGAAACTCTGGAAACACCATATATTTT. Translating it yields CASIGNSGNTIYF.

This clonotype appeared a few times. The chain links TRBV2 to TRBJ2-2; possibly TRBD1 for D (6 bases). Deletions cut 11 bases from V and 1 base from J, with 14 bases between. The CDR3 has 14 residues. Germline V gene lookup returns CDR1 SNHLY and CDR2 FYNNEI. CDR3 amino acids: CAGADRRNTGELFF. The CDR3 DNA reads TGTGCCGGCGCCGACAGGAGGAACACCGGGGAGCTGTTTTTT.

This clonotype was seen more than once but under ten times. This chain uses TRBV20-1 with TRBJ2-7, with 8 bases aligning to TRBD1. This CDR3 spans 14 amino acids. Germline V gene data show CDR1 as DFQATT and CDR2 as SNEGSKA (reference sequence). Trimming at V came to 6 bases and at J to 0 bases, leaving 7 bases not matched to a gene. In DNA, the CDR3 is TGCAGTGCCCTGGGGGGACAGGCCTCCTACGAGCAGTACTTC. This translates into CSALGGQASYEQYF.

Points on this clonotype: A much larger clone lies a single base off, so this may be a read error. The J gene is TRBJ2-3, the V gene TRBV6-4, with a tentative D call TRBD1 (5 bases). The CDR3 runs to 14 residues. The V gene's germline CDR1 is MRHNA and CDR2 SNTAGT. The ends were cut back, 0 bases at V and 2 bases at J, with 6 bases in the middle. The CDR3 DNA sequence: TGTGCCAGCAGTGACTCGGACAACACAGATACGCAGTATTTT. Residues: CASSDSDNTDTQYF.

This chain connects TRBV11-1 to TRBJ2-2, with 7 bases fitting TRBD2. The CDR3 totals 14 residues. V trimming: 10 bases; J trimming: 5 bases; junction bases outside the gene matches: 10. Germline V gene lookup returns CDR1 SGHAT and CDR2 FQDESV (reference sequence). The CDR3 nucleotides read TGTGCCACGTCAGCGGGGCTGGGGACCGGGGAGCTGTTTTTT. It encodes CATSAGLGTGELFF.

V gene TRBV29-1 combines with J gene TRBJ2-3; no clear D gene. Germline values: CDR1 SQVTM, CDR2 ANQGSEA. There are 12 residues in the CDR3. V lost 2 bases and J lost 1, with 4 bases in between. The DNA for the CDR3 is TGCAGCGTTGAAAGTGGCACAGATACGCAGTATTTT. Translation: CSVESGTDTQYF.

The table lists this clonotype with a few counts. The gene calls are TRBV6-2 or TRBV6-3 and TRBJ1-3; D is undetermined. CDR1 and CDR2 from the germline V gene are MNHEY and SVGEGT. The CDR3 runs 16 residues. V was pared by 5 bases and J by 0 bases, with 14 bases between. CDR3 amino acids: CASSRRTAYSGNTIYF. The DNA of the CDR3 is TGTGCCAGCAGTCGAAGGACGGCTTACTCTGGAAACACCATATATTTT.

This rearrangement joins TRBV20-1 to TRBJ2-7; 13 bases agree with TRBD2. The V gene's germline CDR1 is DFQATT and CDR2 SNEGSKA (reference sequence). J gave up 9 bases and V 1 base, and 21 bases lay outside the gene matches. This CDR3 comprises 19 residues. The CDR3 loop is CSARAPTSGGAGLKGRQYF. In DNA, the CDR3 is TGCAGTGCTAGAGCCCCCACTAGCGGGGGGGCCGGGTTAAAAGGACGGCAGTACTTC.

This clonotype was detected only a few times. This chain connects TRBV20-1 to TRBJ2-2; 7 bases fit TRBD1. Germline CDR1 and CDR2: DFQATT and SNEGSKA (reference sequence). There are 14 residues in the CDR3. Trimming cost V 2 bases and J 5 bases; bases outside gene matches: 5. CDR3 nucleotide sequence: TGCAGTGCTAGATTAATCAGGGGGACCGGGGAGCTGTTTTTT. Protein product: CSARLIRGTGELFF.

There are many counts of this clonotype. Here the CDR3 DNA reads TGTGCCACCAGAATAGGGGGCGGGTACAATGAGCAGTTCTTC. Its translation is CATRIGGGYNEQFF. J is TRBJ2-1 and V is TRBV15; 7 positions agree with TRBD1. The CDR3 contains 14 residues. Germline assignment: CDR1 LNHNV and CDR2 YYDKDF (reference sequence). V lost 6 bases and J lost 4; bases outside the gene matches: 6.

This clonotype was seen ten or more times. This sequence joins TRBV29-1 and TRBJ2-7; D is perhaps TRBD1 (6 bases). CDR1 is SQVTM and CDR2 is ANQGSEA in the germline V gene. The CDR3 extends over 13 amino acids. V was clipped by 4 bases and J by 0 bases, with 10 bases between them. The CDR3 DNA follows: TGCAGCGTTGTCCCAGGGGACTCCTACGAGCAGTACTTC. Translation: CSVVPGDSYEQYF.

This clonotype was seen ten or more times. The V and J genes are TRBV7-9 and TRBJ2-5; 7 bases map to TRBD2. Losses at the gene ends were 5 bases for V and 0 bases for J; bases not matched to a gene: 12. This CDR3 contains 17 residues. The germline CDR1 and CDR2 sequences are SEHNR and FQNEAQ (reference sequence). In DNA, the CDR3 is TGTGCCAGCAGCAAGAGGAGTGGGCTAGCGGACCAAGAGACCCAGTACTTC. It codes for CASSKRSGLADQETQYF.

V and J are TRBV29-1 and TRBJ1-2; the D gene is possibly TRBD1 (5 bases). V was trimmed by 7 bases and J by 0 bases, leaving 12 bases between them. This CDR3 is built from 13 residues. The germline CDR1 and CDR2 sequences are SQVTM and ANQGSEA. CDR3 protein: CSAGDRTNYGYTF. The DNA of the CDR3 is TGCAGCGCGGGGGACCGAACTAACTATGGCTACACCTTC.

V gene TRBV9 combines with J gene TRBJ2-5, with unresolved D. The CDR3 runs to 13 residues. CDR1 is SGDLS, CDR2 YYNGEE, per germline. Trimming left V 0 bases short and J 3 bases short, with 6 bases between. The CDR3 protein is CASSVGAKETQYF. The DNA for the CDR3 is TGTGCCAGCAGCGTAGGTGCCAAAGAGACCCAGTACTTC.

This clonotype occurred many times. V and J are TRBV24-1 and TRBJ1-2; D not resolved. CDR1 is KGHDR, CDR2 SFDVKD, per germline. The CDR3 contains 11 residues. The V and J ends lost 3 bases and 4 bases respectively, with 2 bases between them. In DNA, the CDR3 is TGTGCCACCAGTGATAGCTATGGCTACACCTTC. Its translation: CATSDSYGYTF.

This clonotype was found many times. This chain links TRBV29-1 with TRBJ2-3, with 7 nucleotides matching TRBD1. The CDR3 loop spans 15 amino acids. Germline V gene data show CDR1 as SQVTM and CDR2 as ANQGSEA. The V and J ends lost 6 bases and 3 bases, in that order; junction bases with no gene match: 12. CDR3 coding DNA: TGCAGCGTCCGCCGGCAGGGGGAATGGACAGATACGCAGTATTTT. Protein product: CSVRRQGEWTDTQYF.

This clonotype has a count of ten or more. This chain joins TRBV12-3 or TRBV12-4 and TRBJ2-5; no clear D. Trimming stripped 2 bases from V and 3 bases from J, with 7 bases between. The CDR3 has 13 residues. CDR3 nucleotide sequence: TGTGCCAGCAGTTTACGGGCGGAAGAGACCCAGTACTTC. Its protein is CASSLRAEETQYF.

The CDR3 sequence: CASSEMQIQETQYF. The CDR3 bases are TGTGCCAGCAGTGAAATGCAGATCCAAGAGACCCAGTACTTC. The genes are TRBV2 and TRBJ2-5; unclear D gene. The V gene's germline CDR1 is SNHLY and CDR2 FYNNEI. V lost 2 bases and J 1 base, leaving 8 bases between the germline ends. There are 14 residues in the CDR3.

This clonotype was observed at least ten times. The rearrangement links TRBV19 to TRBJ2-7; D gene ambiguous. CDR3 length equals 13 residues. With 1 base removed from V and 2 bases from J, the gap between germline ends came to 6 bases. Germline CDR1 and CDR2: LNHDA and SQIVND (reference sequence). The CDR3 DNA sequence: TGTGCCAGTAGTATAGGTCGGGCCTACGAGCAGTACTTC. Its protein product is CASSIGRAYEQYF.

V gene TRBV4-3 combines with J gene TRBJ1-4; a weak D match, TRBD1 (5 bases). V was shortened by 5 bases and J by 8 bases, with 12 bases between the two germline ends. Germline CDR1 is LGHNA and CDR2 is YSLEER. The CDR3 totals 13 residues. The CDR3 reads CASSVQGSEKLFF. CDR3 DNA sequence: TGCGCCAGCAGCGTTCAGGGTAGCGAAAAACTGTTTTTT.

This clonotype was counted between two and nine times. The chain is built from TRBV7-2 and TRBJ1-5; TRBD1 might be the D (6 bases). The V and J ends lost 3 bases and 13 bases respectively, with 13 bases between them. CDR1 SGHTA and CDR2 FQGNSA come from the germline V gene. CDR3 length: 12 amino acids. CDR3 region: CASSFFADSQHF. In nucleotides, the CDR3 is TGTGCCAGCAGCTTTTTCGCGGACAGTCAGCATTTT.

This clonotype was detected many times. The CDR3 nucleotides are TGCGCCAGCAGTGAGTCGGCTAGCGGGGGGGTCGGCTCAGATACGCAGTATTTT. This encodes CASSESASGGVGSDTQYF. This rearrangement joins TRBV10-2 to TRBJ2-3, with 12 nucleotides matching TRBD2. V lost 0 bases and J lost 4; bases outside the gene matches: 8. Germline V gives CDR1 WSHSY, CDR2 SAAADI. The CDR3 contains 18 residues.

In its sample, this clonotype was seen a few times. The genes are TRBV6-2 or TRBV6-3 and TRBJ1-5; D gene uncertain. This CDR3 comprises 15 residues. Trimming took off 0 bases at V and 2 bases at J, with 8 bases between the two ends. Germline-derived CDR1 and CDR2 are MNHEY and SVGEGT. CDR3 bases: TGTGCCAGCAGTTACTCTGGGGAAGGCAATCAGCCCCAGCATTTT. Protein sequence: CASSYSGEGNQPQHF.

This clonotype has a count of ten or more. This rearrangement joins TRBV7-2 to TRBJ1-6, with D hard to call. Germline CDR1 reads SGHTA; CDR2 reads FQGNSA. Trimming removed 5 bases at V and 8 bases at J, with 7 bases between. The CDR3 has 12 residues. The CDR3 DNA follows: TGTGCCAGCAGCACCGGGGATTCACCCCTCCACTTT. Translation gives CASSTGDSPLHF.

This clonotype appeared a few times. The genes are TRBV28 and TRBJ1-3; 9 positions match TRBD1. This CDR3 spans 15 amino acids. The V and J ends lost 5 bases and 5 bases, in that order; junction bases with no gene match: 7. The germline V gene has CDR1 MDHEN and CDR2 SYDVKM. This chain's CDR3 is CASSVLDRGRNTIYF. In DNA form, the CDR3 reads TGTGCCAGCAGTGTTCTGGACAGGGGAAGAAACACCATATATTTT.

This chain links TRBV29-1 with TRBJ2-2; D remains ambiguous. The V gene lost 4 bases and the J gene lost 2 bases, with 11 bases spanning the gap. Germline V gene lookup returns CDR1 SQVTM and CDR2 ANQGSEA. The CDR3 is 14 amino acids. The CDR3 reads CSVVRSANTGELFF. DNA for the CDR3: TGCAGCGTTGTTAGGTCAGCCAACACCGGGGAGCTGTTTTTT.

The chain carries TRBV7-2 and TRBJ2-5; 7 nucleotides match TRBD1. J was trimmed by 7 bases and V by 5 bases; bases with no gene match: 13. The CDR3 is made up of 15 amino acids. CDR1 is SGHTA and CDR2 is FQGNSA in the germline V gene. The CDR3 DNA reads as TGTGCCAGCAGCGCGGCTGACAGGGCGCTTGGGACCCAGTACTTC. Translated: CASSAADRALGTQYF.

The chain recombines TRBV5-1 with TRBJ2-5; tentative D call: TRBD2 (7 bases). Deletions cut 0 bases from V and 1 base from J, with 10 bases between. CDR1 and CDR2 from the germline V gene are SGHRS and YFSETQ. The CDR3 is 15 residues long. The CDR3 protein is CASSLGAGAQETQYF. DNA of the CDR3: TGCGCCAGCAGCTTGGGGGCGGGGGCCCAAGAGACCCAGTACTTC.

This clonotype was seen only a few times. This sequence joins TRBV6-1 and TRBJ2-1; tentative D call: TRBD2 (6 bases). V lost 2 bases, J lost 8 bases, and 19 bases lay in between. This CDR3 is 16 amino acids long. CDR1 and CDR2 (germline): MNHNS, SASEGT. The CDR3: CASSETGTRDWDEQFF. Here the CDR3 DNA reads TGTGCCAGCAGTGAAACCGGGACCAGGGACTGGGATGAGCAGTTCTTC.

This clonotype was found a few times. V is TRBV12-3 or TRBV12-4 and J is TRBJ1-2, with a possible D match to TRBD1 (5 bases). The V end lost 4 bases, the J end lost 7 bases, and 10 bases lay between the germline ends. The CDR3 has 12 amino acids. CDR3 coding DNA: TGTGCCAGCAGTTCCAGGGTGATTGGCTACACCTTC. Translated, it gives CASSSRVIGYTF.

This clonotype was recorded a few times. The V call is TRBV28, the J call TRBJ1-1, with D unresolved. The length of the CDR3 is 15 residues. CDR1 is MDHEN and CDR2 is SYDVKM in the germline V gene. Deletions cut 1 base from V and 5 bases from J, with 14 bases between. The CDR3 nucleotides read TGTGCCAGCAGTTTATTTTCCGGATTGGGGACTGAAGCTTTCTTT. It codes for CASSLFSGLGTEAFF.